Listed below are T cell receptor beta chains from one sample, sequenced in a study of CD8 T cells in Susac syndrome. MiXCR, run by TCRdb on the immunoSEQ multiplex PCR reads, gives a single entry per CDR3 protein. The table lists 120,000 or so distinct CDR3 sequences, roughly 94% of them singletons. Sequenced material: CD8+ T cells from PBMCs. The receptors derive from a human donor with Susac syndrome. Each CDR3 is given with its conserved first and last residue. A D gene is named only where the DNA matches it firmly. Size is omitted from some rows. Given values are once, few, many or a class for expanded clones.

>TRBJ1-2|TRBV3-1|TRBD1|NA
CASSQGLGGDYGYTF
TGTGCCAGCAGCCAAGGTCTAGGGGGCGACTATGGCTACACCTTC
>TRBJ1-2|TRBV20-1|NA|NA
CSARDILGGDYGYTF
TGCAGTGCTAGAGATATATTAGGAGGCGACTATGGCTACACCTTC
>TRBJ2-3|TRBV20-1|TRBD1|NA
CSARAKDRALGTQYF
TGCAGTGCTAGAGCTAAGGACAGGGCTCTAGGTACGCAGTATTTT
>TRBJ1-1|TRBV18|NA|NA
CASSPGMRSVTEAFF
TGTGCCAGCTCACCAGGGATGAGGTCTGTCACTGAAGCTTTCTTT
>TRBJ2-1|TRBV6-2/TRBV6-3|TRBD2|NA
CASSYRAGAYNEQFF
TGTGCCAGCAGTTACAGAGCGGGGGCCTACAATGAGCAGTTCTTC
>TRBJ1-1|TRBV15|NA|once
CATSRRGLVTEAFF
TGTGCCACCAGCAGACGGGGATTGGTCACTGAAGCTTTCTTT
>TRBJ2-1|TRBV29-1|TRBD2|NA
CSVGWASGSDEQFF
TGCAGCGTTGGGTGGGCTAGCGGGAGCGATGAGCAGTTCTTC
>TRBJ2-7|TRBV7-2|TRBD2|NA
CASSPGLAGGHEQYF
TGTGCCAGCAGCCCGGGACTAGCGGGGGGCCACGAGCAGTACTTC
>TRBJ2-1|TRBV19|NA|NA
CASSIVRNEQFF
TGTGCCAGTAGTATTGTAAGGAATGAGCAGTTCTTC
>TRBJ2-3|TRBV4-3|NA|NA
CASSQGGSTDTQYF
TGCGCCAGCAGCCAGGGGGGAAGCACAGATACGCAGTATTTT
>TRBJ2-5|TRBV7-2|NA|NA
CASSSTAQETQYF
TGTGCCAGCAGCTCAACAGCCCAAGAGACCCAGTACTTC
>TRBJ2-3|TRBV14|TRBD2|NA
CASSQLAGHTDTQYF
TGTGCCAGCAGCCAACTAGCGGGTCACACAGATACGCAGTATTTT
>TRBJ2-3|TRBV24-1|TRBD2|once
CATPHGGDTQYF
TGTGCCACCCCTCACGGGGGGGATACGCAGTATTTT
>TRBJ2-3|TRBV20-1|TRBD2|NA
CSAISLAGNSDTQYF
TGCAGTGCTATCTCACTAGCGGGTAATTCAGATACGCAGTATTTT
>TRBJ2-5|TRBV3-1|TRBD2|NA
CASSQTVTSNLEETQYF
TGTGCCAGCAGCCAGACGGTGACTAGCAATCTTGAAGAGACCCAGTACTTC
>TRBJ1-2|TRBV2|NA|once
CASRSQGMDGYTF
TGTGCCAGCAGATCACAGGGCATGGATGGCTACACCTTC
>TRBJ2-3|TRBV10-3|TRBD2|NA
CAISESVAGGLTDTQYF
TGTGCCATCAGTGAGTCCGTAGCGGGGGGCCTCACAGATACGCAGTATTTT
>TRBJ1-6|TRBV6-5|NA|NA
CASSGMLGSPLHF
TGTGCCAGTAGTGGCATGTTAGGTTCACCCCTCCACTTT
>TRBJ2-7|TRBV5-4|NA|NA
CASSLYQASEQYF
TGTGCCAGCAGCTTGTATCAGGCGTCCGAGCAGTACTTC
>TRBJ2-3|TRBV7-9|NA|NA
CASSLADPEVYF
TGTGCCAGCAGCTTAGCCGATCCGGAGGTGTATTTT
>TRBJ2-3|TRBV9|TRBD2|NA
CASSPSGGTPDTQYF
TGTGCCAGCAGCCCTAGCGGGGGCACGCCAGATACGCAGTATTTT
>TRBJ2-7|TRBV29-1|NA|NA
CSVEGIVVGEDSYEQYF
TGCAGCGTTGAAGGTATTGTGGTAGGGGAGGACTCGTACGAGCAGTACTTC
>TRBJ2-5|TRBV10-3|TRBD2|NA
CATGLALTETQYF
TGTGCCACAGGACTAGCGCTTACAGAGACCCAGTACTTC
>TRBJ2-7|TRBV2|TRBD1|NA
CASRDRKRYEQYF
TGTGCCAGTCGGGACAGGAAAAGATACGAGCAGTACTTC
>TRBJ1-1|TRBV11-2|NA|NA
CASSFRVVGTEAFF
TGTGCCAGCAGCTTCCGGGTGGTGGGCACTGAAGCTTTCTTT
>TRBJ1-1|TRBV15|NA|NA
CATSRGKAAFF
TGTGCCACCAGCAGGGGGAAGGCGGCTTTCTTT
>TRBJ2-3|TRBV27|TRBD2|NA
CASSKGESSGGTDTQYF
TGTGCCAGCAGTAAGGGAGAGTCTAGCGGGGGCACAGATACGCAGTATTTT
>TRBJ2-5|TRBV3-1|NA|once
CASSLDIGDEETQYF
TGTGCCAGCAGTCTCGATATTGGCGATGAAGAGACCCAGTACTTC
>TRBJ2-7|TRBV3-1|TRBD2|NA
CASSSGISYEQYF
TGTGCCAGCAGCAGCGGGATCTCCTACGAGCAGTACTTC
>TRBJ1-4|TRBV9|TRBD1|NA
CASSVEGGGYEKLFF
TGTGCCAGCAGCGTAGAAGGAGGGGGCTACGAAAAACTGTTTTTT
>TRBJ2-1|TRBV29-1|TRBD2|NA
CSFFGGVLDNEQFF
TGCAGCTTCTTCGGGGGGGTTCTGGACAATGAGCAGTTCTTC
>TRBJ2-1|TRBV4-1|NA|NA
CASSQGDGLEQFF
TGCGCCAGCAGCCAGGGAGACGGGCTAGAGCAGTTCTTC
>TRBJ2-1|TRBV29-1|TRBD2|NA
CSVVGLAGAEFF
TGCAGCGTTGTTGGGCTAGCGGGGGCCGAGTTCTTC
>TRBJ1-4|TRBV20-1|NA|NA
CSVGQGHREKLFF
TGCAGTGTTGGTCAGGGCCATCGTGAAAAACTGTTTTTT
>TRBJ2-1|TRBV20-1|NA|NA
CSARPLGSYEQFF
TGCAGTGCTAGGCCCCTTGGGTCCTATGAGCAGTTCTTC
>TRBJ2-3|TRBV27|NA|NA
CASSRHTDTQYF
TGTGCCAGCAGTAGGCACACAGATACGCAGTATTTT
>TRBJ2-3|TRBV4-1|NA|NA
CASSQESSDTQYF
TGCGCCAGCAGCCAAGAGAGCTCGGATACGCAGTATTTT
>TRBJ1-2|TRBV29-1|NA|few
CSVEDFGQGPHGYTF
TGCAGCGTTGAAGATTTCGGGCAGGGACCTCATGGCTACACCTTC
>TRBJ1-1|TRBV29-1|NA|NA
CSSRDSGQTEAFF
TGCAGCTCAAGGGATTCGGGGCAAACTGAAGCTTTCTTT
>TRBJ2-7|TRBV5-1|NA|NA
CASSLEGQGEQYF
TGCGCCAGCAGCTTGGAGGGACAAGGGGAGCAGTACTTC
>TRBJ2-4|TRBV6-2/TRBV6-3|NA|NA
CASSYSAIRGIQYF
TGTGCCAGCAGTTACTCTGCTATTAGGGGCATTCAGTACTTC
>TRBJ1-1|TRBV4-3|NA|NA
CASRGNRNTEAFF
TGCGCCAGCAGAGGTAATCGTAACACTGAAGCTTTCTTT
>TRBJ2-1|TRBV29-1|NA|NA
CTVKGSHNEQFF
TGCACTGTAAAGGGTTCTCACAATGAGCAGTTCTTC
>TRBJ2-7|TRBV29-1|TRBD1|NA
CSARDGTGSSYEQYF
TGCAGCGCCAGGGATGGGACAGGGAGCTCCTACGAGCAGTACTTC
>TRBJ1-5|TRBV12-3/TRBV12-4|NA|NA
CASSFGTHQPQHF
TGTGCCAGCAGTTTCGGCACTCATCAGCCCCAGCATTTT
>TRBJ2-1|TRBV9|TRBD2|NA
CASSGGGGHYNEQFF
TGTGCCAGCAGCGGCGGGGGGGGACACTACAATGAGCAGTTCTTC
>TRBJ1-6|TRBV7-3|TRBD1|NA
CASLISHSGTGEDSPLHF
TGTGCCAGCCTTATATCCCATTCCGGGACAGGGGAGGATTCACCCCTCCACTTT
>TRBJ2-1|TRBV25-1|TRBD1|NA
CASSESTGTVFNEQFF
TGTGCCAGCAGTGAATCCACCGGGACAGTGTTTAATGAGCAGTTCTTC
>TRBJ2-2|TRBV5-6|TRBD2|NA
CASSLGSSGYTGELFF
TGTGCCAGCAGCTTGGGTTCTAGCGGGTACACCGGGGAGCTGTTTTTT
>TRBJ2-1|TRBV4-2|NA|NA
CASSQDGGVDEQFF
TGTGCCAGCAGCCAAGATGGGGGAGTGGATGAGCAGTTCTTC